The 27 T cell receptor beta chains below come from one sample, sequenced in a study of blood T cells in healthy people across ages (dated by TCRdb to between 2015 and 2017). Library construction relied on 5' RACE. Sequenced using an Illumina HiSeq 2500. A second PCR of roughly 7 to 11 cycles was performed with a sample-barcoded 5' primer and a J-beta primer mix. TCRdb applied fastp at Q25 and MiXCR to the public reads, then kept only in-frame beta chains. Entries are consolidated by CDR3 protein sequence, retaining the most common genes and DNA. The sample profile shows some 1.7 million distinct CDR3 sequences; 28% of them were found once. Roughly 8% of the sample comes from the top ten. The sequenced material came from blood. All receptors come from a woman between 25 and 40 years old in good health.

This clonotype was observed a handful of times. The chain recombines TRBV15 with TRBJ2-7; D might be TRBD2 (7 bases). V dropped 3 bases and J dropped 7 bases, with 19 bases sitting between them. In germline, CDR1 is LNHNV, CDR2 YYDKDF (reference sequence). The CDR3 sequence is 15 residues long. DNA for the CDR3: TGTGCCACCAGCAGGTCTTACGGGGGGCTTAATGAGCAGTACTTC. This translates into CATSRSYGGLNEQYF.

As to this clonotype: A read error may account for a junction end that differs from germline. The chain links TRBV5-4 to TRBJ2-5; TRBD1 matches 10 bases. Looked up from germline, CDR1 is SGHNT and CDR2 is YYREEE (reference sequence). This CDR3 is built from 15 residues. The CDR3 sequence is CATSQRTGGEETQYF. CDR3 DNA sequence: TGTGCCACCAGCCAAAGGACAGGGGGGGAAGAGACCCAGTACTTC.

The CDR3 sequence: CASSFRRGRDTDTQYF. DNA of the CDR3: TGTGCCAGCAGCTTTCGCCGCGGGAGGGACACAGATACGCAGTATTTT. The chain has TRBV7-2 and TRBJ2-3, with 9 bases matching TRBD2. Germline V gene data show CDR1 as SGHTA and CDR2 as FQGNSA. The ends lost 3 bases at V and 2 bases at J; junction bases unmatched: 6. This CDR3 spans 16 amino acids.

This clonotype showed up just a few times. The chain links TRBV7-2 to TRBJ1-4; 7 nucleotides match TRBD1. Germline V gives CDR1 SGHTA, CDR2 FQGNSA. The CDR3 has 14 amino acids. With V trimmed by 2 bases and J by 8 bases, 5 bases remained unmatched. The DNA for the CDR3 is TGTGCCAGCAGCTTACAGGGGGGGTGGGAAAAACTGTTTTTT. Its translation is CASSLQGGWEKLFF.

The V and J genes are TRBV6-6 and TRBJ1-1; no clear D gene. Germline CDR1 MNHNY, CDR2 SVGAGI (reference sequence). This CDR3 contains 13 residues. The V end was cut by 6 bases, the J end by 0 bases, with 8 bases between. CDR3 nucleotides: TGTGCCAGCAGGCCAAAGGTGAACACTGAAGCTTTCTTT. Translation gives CASRPKVNTEAFF.

The chain's CDR3 is CSARDGREKLFF. In DNA form, the CDR3 reads TGCAGTGCTAGAGACGGACGGGAAAAACTGTTTTTT. V usage is TRBV20-1 and J usage is TRBJ1-4; D uncertain. This CDR3 comprises 12 residues. Germline-derived CDR1 and CDR2 are DFQATT and SNEGSKA (reference sequence). Trimming took off 0 bases at V and 8 bases at J, with 7 bases between the two ends.

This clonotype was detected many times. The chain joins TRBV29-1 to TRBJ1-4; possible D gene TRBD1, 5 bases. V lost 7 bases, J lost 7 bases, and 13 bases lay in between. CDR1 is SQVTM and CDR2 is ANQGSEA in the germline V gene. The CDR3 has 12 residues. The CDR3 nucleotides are TGCAGCGCGGTCAGGGATAGTGAAAAACTGTTTTTT. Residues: CSAVRDSEKLFF.

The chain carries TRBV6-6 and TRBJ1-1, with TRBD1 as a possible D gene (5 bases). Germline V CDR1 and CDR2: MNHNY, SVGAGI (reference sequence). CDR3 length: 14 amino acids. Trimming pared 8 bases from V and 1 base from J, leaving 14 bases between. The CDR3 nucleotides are TGTGCCAGCGAGGGCCAGGGTGGGAACACTGAAGCTTTCTTT. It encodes CASEGQGGNTEAFF.

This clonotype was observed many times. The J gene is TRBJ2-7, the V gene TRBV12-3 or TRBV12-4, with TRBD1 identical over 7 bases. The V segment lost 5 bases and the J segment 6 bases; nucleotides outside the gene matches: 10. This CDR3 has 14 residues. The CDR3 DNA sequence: TGTGCCAGCAGTCCCCGACAGGGTAGGAGCGAGCAGTACTTC. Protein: CASSPRQGRSEQYF.

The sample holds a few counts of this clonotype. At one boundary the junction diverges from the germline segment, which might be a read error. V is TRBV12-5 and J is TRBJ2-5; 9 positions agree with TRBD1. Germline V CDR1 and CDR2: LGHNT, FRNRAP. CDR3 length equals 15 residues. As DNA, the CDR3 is TGTGCTAGTGGTTTGTACAGGGGGCGCCAAGAGGCCCAGTACTTC. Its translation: CASGLYRGRQEAQYF.

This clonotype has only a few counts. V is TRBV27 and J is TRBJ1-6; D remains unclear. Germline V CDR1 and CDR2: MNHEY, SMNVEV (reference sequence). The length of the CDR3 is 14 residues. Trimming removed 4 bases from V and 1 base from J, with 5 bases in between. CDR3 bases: TGTGCCAGCAGTTCGGAGTCCTATAATTCACCCCTCCACTTT. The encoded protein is CASSSESYNSPLHF.

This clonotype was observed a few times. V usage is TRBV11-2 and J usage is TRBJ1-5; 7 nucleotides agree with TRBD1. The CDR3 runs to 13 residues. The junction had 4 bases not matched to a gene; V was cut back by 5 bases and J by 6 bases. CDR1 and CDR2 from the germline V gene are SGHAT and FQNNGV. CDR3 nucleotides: TGTGCCAGCAGCGAGACAGGGACTCAGCCCCAGCATTTT. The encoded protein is CASSETGTQPQHF.

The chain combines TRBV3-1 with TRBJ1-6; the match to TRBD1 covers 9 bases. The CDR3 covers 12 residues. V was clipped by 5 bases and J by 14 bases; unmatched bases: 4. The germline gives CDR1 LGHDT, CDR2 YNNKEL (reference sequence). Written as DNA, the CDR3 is TGTGCCAGCAGCACAGGGGGCAGAACCCTCCACTTT. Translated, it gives CASSTGGRTLHF.

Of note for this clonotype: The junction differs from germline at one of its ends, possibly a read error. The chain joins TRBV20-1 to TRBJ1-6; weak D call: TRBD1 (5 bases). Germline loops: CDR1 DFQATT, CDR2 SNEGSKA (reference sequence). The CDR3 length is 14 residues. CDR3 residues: CSASIRDYNSPHHF. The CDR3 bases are TGCAGTGCTAGTATCAGGGACTATAATTCACCCCACCACTTT.

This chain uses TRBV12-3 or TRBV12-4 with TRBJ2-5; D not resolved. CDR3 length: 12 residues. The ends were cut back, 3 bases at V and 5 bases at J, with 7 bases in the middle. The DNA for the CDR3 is TGTGCCAGCAGTTTCGCCCTGGAGACCCAGTACTTC. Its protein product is CASSFALETQYF.

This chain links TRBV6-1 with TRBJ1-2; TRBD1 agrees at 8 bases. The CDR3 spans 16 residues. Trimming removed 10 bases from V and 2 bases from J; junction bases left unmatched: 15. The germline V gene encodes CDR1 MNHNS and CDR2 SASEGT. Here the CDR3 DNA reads TGTGCCACCACCCGGACAGGGAGCCAACCCAACTATGGCTACACCTTC. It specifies CATTRTGSQPNYGYTF.

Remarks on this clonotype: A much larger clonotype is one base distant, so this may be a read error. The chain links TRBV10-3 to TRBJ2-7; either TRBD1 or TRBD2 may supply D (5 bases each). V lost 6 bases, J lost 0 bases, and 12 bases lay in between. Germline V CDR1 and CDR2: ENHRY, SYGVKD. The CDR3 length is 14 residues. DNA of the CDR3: TGTGCCATCAGGGGACGGGGTGACTCCTACGAGCAGTACTTC. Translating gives CAIRGRGDSYEQYF.

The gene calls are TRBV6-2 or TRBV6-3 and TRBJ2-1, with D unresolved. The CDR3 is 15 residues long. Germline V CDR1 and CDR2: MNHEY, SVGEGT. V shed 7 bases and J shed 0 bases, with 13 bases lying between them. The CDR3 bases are TGTGCCAGCACGGGCAGCCGGCTCTCCTACAATGAGCAGTTCTTC. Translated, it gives CASTGSRLSYNEQFF.

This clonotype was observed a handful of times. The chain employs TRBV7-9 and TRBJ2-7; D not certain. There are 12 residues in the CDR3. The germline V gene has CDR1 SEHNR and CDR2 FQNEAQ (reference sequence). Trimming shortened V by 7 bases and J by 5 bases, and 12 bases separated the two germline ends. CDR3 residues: CASTVNRDEQYF. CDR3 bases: TGTGCCAGCACCGTAAATCGGGACGAGCAGTACTTC.

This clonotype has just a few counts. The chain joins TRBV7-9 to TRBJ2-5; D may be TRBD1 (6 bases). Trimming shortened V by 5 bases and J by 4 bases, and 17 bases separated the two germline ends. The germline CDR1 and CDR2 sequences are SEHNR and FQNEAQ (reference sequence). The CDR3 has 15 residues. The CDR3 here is CASSPGQQFPETQYF. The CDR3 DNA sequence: TGTGCCAGCAGCCCCGGACAGCAGTTTCCAGAGACCCAGTACTTC.

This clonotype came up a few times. CDR3 nucleotide sequence: TGCGCCAGCAGCCAAGAATCAGGACTAAGTTGGAACAATGAGCAGTTCTTC. This gives the protein CASSQESGLSWNNEQFF. The chain joins TRBV4-1 to TRBJ2-1, with D perhaps matching TRBD2 (6 bases). Germline loops: CDR1 MGHRA, CDR2 YSYEKL. Trimming pared 0 bases from V and 5 bases from J, leaving 17 bases between. This CDR3 is built from 17 residues.

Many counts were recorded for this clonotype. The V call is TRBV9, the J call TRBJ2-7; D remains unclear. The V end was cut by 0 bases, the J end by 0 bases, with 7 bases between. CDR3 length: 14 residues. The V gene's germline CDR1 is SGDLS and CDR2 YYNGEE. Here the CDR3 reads CASSVAPDSYEQYF. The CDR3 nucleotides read TGTGCCAGCAGCGTAGCGCCAGACTCCTACGAGCAGTACTTC. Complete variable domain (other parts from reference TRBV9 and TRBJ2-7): DSGVTQTPKHLITATGQRVTLRCSPRSGDLSVYWYQQSLDQGLQFLIQYYNGEERAKGNILERFSAQQFPDLHSELNLSSLELGDSALYFCASSVAPDSYEQYFGPGTRLTVT.

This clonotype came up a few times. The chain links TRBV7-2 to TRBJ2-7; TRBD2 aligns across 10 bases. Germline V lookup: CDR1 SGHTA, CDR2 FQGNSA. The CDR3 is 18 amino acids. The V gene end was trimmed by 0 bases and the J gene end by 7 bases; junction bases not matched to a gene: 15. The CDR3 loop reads CASSLASAGGQPYVEQYF. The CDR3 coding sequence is TGTGCCAGCAGCTTAGCGTCAGCGGGAGGGCAGCCCTACGTGGAGCAGTACTTC.

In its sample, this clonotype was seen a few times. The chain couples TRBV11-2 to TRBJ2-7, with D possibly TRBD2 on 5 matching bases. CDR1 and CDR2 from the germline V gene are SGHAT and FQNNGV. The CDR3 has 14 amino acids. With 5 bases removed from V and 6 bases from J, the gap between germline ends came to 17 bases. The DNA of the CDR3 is TGTGCCAGCAGCCCCGCCGGGCCTGGGAGCGAGCAGTACTTC. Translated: CASSPAGPGSEQYF.

The CDR3 DNA is TGTGCCAGCAGTCAGGGGAGCTCTGGAAACACCATATATTTT. Its protein is CASSQGSSGNTIYF. The genes are TRBV2 and TRBJ1-3; tentative D call: TRBD1 (6 bases). The germline V and J ends were trimmed by 5 bases and 0 bases, with 8 bases remaining between them. The CDR3 is 14 residues long. The V gene's germline CDR1 is SNHLY and CDR2 FYNNEI.

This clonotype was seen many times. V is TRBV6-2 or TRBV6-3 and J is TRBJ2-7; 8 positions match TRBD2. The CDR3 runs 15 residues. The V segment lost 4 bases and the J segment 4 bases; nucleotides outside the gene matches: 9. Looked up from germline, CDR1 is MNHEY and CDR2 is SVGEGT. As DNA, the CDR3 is TGTGCCAGCAGTTCTTCCGGGACTAGTCGTTACGAGCAGTACTTC. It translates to CASSSSGTSRYEQYF.

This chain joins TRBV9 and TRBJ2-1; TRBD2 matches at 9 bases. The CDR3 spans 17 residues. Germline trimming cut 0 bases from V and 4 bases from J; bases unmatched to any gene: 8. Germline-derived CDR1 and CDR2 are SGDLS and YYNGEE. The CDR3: CASSVVGGGARYNEQFF. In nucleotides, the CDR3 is TGTGCCAGCAGCGTAGTGGGCGGGGGGGCCCGTTACAATGAGCAGTTCTTC.